The clone carrying this TCR beta chain was recorded only once. This CDR3 is 17 amino acids long. Germline CDR1 and CDR2: LNHNV and YYDKDF (reference sequence). With 5 bases removed from V and 2 bases from J, the gap between germline ends came to 21 bases. Profiled with immunoSEQ multiplex PCR; TCRdb holds only in-frame clones, not every one. The sample shows 6,200 or so clones, under 85% of them seen only once. This sample's treatment: preoperative locoregional IRX-2 cytokine immunotherapy. Patients received preoperative, locoregional IRX-2 cytokine immunotherapy in a phase Ib study. The data derive from a study of preoperative IRX-2 immunotherapy in early breast cancer.

This sample comprised tumor tissue, obtained before IRX-2 immunotherapy. The receptor was derived from a human donor with breast cancer. The chain carries TRBV15 and TRBJ1-2; D unclear. The CDR3 nucleotides read TGTGCCACCAGCGCCACCCAACTTCGGACTCACAACTATGGCTACACCTTC. It is translated as CATSATQLRTHNYGYTF.